A selection of T cell receptor beta chains follows, all from one sample in a study of blood T cell repertoires in COVID-19. TCRdb keeps only in-frame clones here, not all; method: immunoSEQ multiplex PCR. The sample has about 110,000 clones, 80% to 90% seen once. Sequencing input: peripheral blood. The source of these receptors is a human donor in a cohort sampled during active COVID-19. The CDR3 runs from the conserved cysteine through the conserved F or W.

V,J,CDR3
TRBV14,TRBJ1-2,CASSLSGQTVYGYTF
TRBV5-1,TRBJ2-3,CASSLFQASTDTQYF
TRBV7-2,TRBJ2-3,CASSRTSGGAPDTQYF
TRBV3-1/TRBV3-2,TRBJ2-2,CASSLGLVNGELFF
TRBV2,TRBJ1-1,CASSERSGLGTEAFF
TRBV6-5,TRBJ1-2,CASRTNWGANYGYTF
TRBV7-2,TRBJ1-2,CASSLKAGQGSGGYTF
TRBV28,TRBJ2-3,CASRRGVLDTDTQYF
TRBV18,TRBJ2-3,CASSRISTDTQYF
TRBV19,TRBJ1-1,CASSITVYTEAFF
TRBV7-2,TRBJ1-4,CASSQQGARGEKLFF
TRBV27,TRBJ2-7,CASSLGQGSLYEQYF
TRBV7-8,TRBJ2-7,CASSIKRGVTHEQYF
TRBV6-1,TRBJ1-1,CASSDGTGLRGTEAFF
TRBV6-1,TRBJ2-7,CASSEAGGNYEQYF
TRBV14,TRBJ1-1,CASSLSGQTREAFF
TRBV4-1,TRBJ1-6,CASSQDNVFSTYNSPLHF
TRBV7-9,TRBJ2-3,CASTLDRSTDTQYF
TRBV5-1,TRBJ1-1,CASSLSRQQNTEAFF
TRBV3-1/TRBV3-2,TRBJ1-2,CASSQVRTGTGFYGYTF
TRBV2,TRBJ1-3,CASSAVQGRSGNTIYF
TRBV3-1/TRBV3-2,TRBJ2-5,CASSQDTGAQYF
TRBV2,TRBJ2-4,CASQGASGKNIQYF
TRBV5-1,TRBJ2-5,CASSSIGERGARYQETQYF
TRBV2,TRBJ2-3,CASLITDTQYF
TRBV19,TRBJ2-1,CASSIITSPVAWSEQFF
TRBV12-3/TRBV12-4,TRBJ1-3,CASGTGILNTIYF
TRBV7-3,TRBJ1-1,CASSFGTLANTEAFF
TRBV7-9,TRBJ2-5,CASSSGGALETQYF
TRBV9,TRBJ2-7,CASSQSGQNYEQYF
TRBV7-2,TRBJ2-4,CASTLEAKNIQYF
TRBV4-1,TRBJ2-2,CASSQDGAASYANTGELFF
TRBV5-1,TRBJ1-2,CASSPNRGTNYGYTF
TRBV6-2/TRBV6-3,TRBJ2-5,CASSAGGLQETQYF
TRBV6-4,TRBJ2-3,CASSDHRGWGTDTQYF
TRBV3-1/TRBV3-2,TRBJ2-2,CASSPKERPTGELFF
TRBV28,TRBJ1-3,CASSQNRVTSGNTIYF
TRBV5-6,TRBJ2-7,CASSLAPAGGRGEQYF
TRBV5-1,TRBJ1-2,CASSLASGQLYGYTF
TRBV14,TRBJ2-5,CASSQDLGSTQYF
TRBV7-2,TRBJ2-1,CASSLGGGLSSYNEQFF
TRBV9,TRBJ1-1,CASSVQGSTEAFF
TRBV28,TRBJ2-3,CASGELAYGSTDTQYF
TRBV10-3,TRBJ1-2,CAISSGDPYGYTF
TRBV5-1,TRBJ2-7,CASSGGDKRVLEQYF
TRBV6-4,TRBJ2-5,CATSRGAYETQYF
TRBV28,TRBJ2-7,CASSFSDAGYEQYF
TRBV27,TRBJ2-1,CASSLGPGASGRRFYNEQFF
TRBV2,TRBJ2-1,CATTPPGGNEQFF
TRBV3-1/TRBV3-2,TRBJ2-1,CASSQDRRLAGANEQFF
TRBV27,TRBJ1-5,CASSFRGDLISNQPQHF
TRBV2,TRBJ1-1,CASLPRRTGQGISTEAFF
TRBV7-9,TRBJ2-5,CASSPRGVTSETQYF
TRBV28,TRBJ1-3,CASSLSGLTSGNTIYF